This TCR beta chain emerged from a study of T-cell reconstitution after alpha-beta-depleted transplantation in children. The V gene lost 0 bases and the J gene lost 0 bases, with 15 bases spanning the gap. The CDR3 spans 17 residues. Germline CDR1 reads SGDLS; CDR2 reads YYNGEE. Unique molecular identifiers were built into the TCRbeta library. TCRdb reanalysed the PCR reads using MiXCR and keeps one entry per CDR3 protein. The repertoire holds about 510,000 distinct CDR3 sequences, 9.5% to 12% seen once, with 12% to 15% in the top ten. Study-level findings and limits: At day 60, the high TCRbeta diversity found in some patients originated from recipient T cells and thymic progenitors that had survived. At the one-year point after transplant, T-cell counts and TCRbeta diversity were found to come mostly from T cells that had been newly produced. As was reported, about two months after transplant, alpha-beta T cells came from several hundred expanded graft clones.

A remark on this clonotype: What it binds is not known.

The receptor's source is a female patient aged 2-9 years who had a stem cell transplant for aplastic anemia, so the T cells may come from the graft donor. The sequenced sample was PBMCs, mostly from graft donor cells, obtained 180 days after TCRalphabeta/CD19-depleted stem cell transplant. V usage is TRBV9 and J usage is TRBJ1-2; D perhaps matches TRBD1 (6 bases). The CDR3 bases are TGTGCCAGCAGCGTAGGGCAGGGGACCCCTGCTAACTATGGCTACACCTTC. Amino acid sequence: CASSVGQGTPANYGYTF.